Following are 16 T cell receptor beta chains from one sample sequenced in a study of blood T cell repertoires in COVID-19. Assay used: immunoSEQ multiplex PCR; TCRdb lists only in-frame clones, some missing. Of 80,000 or so clones listed, approximately 89% are singletons. Input material: peripheral blood. The receptors derive from a man in his forties or fifties with acute or convalescent COVID-19.

This rearrangement joins TRBV13 to TRBJ1-3; tentatively, D is TRBD1 (5 bases). V dropped 1 base and J dropped 7 bases, with 11 bases sitting between them. Germline lookup yields CDR1 PRHDT and CDR2 FYEKMQ (reference sequence). The CDR3 runs 14 residues. DNA of the CDR3: TGTGCCAGCAGCTTAGAGCGGGGACGGAACACCATATATTTT. It is translated as CASSLERGRNTIYF.

This rearrangement joins TRBV7-3 to TRBJ2-2; 12 bases fit TRBD2. The CDR3 loop spans 17 amino acids. CDR1 SGHTA and CDR2 FQGTGA come from the germline V gene. V lost 5 bases and J lost 3; bases outside the gene matches: 7. CDR3 region: CASSPLAGGPDTGELFF. CDR3 in DNA: TGTGCCAGCAGCCCTCTAGCGGGGGGGCCAGACACCGGGGAGCTGTTTTTT.

V gene TRBV24-1 combines with J gene TRBJ1-2, with TRBD1 identical over 7 bases. CDR3 length equals 14 residues. The V and J ends lost 1 base and 4 bases, in that order; junction bases with no gene match: 2. Germline V lookup: CDR1 KGHDR, CDR2 SFDVKD. The CDR3 DNA is TGTGCCACCAGTGATTTTGGGACAGCCTATGGCTACACCTTC. It encodes CATSDFGTAYGYTF.

The chain links TRBV4-1 to TRBJ2-2; D call uncertain. In germline, CDR1 is MGHRA, CDR2 YSYEKL. V was clipped by 0 bases and J by 8 bases, with 13 bases between them. The CDR3 consists of 15 residues. The CDR3 here is CASSQDRGSGGELFF. DNA of the CDR3: TGCGCCAGCAGCCAAGATCGCGGTTCGGGTGGGGAGCTGTTTTTT.

The V gene is TRBV7-2, the J gene TRBJ2-5, with D possibly TRBD2 on 6 matching bases. The CDR3 is 14 amino acids. CDR1 is SGHTA and CDR2 is FQGNSA in the germline V gene. V lost 5 bases and J 3 bases, leaving 13 bases between the germline ends. The DNA of the CDR3 is TGTGCCAGCAGCACCCCGGGACTGGAAGAGACCCAGTACTTC. The encoded protein is CASSTPGLEETQYF.

The chain has TRBV7-9 and TRBJ1-1, with D possibly TRBD1 on 5 matching bases. The CDR3 consists of 14 residues. Germline V gives CDR1 SEHNR, CDR2 FQNEAQ (reference sequence). V shed 1 base and J shed 1 base, with 7 bases lying between them. CDR3 DNA: TGTGCCAGCAGCTTAGGGGGCGAGAACACTGAAGCTTTCTTT. Translating gives CASSLGGENTEAFF.

The chain joins TRBV28 to TRBJ2-2; tentative D call: TRBD2 (6 bases). This CDR3 is built from 14 residues. CDR1 is MDHEN and CDR2 is SYDVKM in the germline V gene. Trimming stripped 3 bases from V and 7 bases from J, with 12 bases between. The CDR3 nucleotides are TGTGCCAGCAGTTTTACGGGGGTGGGCGGGGAGCTGTTTTTT. This sequence encodes CASSFTGVGGELFF.

The chain links TRBV27 to TRBJ1-6; D is unresolved. This CDR3 spans 13 amino acids. Trimming took off 4 bases at V and 6 bases at J, with 7 bases between the two ends. Germline CDR1 and CDR2: MNHEY and SMNVEV (reference sequence). The CDR3 DNA follows: TGTGCCAGCAGTTCGGGGTTTAATTCACCCCTCCACTTT. Translating gives CASSSGFNSPLHF.

This chain connects TRBV29-1 to TRBJ1-1; a weak D match, TRBD1 (5 bases). The V gene lost 5 bases and the J gene lost 2 bases, with 18 bases spanning the gap. The CDR3 length is 15 residues. Germline lookup yields CDR1 SQVTM and CDR2 ANQGSEA. CDR3 coding DNA: TGCAGCGTTAGGGCAAGCGTGGGGGGAAACACTGAAGCTTTCTTT. As protein: CSVRASVGGNTEAFF.

CDR3 in amino acids: CASSQRPKGIWTYEQYV. The CDR3 nucleotides read TGTGCCAGCAGCCAACGGCCTAAGGGGATCTGGACCTACGAGCAGTACGTC. The chain links TRBV11-2 to TRBJ2-7, with D perhaps matching TRBD1 (5 bases). Deletions cut 5 bases from V and 2 bases from J, with 22 bases between. The CDR3 is 17 amino acids. Germline-derived CDR1 and CDR2 are SGHAT and FQNNGV.

This rearrangement joins TRBV19 to TRBJ1-2, with 8 bases matching TRBD1. The CDR3 is 13 amino acids. Trimming took 7 bases from V and 8 from J; bases not matched to a gene: 9. In germline, CDR1 is LNHDA, CDR2 SQIVND (reference sequence). The CDR3 nucleotides read TGTGCCAGTAACCCGGACAGGGTAGGCGGCTACACCTTC. This encodes CASNPDRVGGYTF.

This chain connects TRBV5-1 to TRBJ2-7; the match to TRBD1 covers 10 bases. The CDR3 loop spans 15 amino acids. Losses at the gene ends were 1 base for V and 5 bases for J; bases not matched to a gene: 6. Germline CDR1 and CDR2: SGHRS and YFSETQ. Here the CDR3 reads CASSLTGTGAHEQYF. The CDR3 DNA is TGCGCCAGCAGCTTGACCGGGACAGGGGCCCACGAGCAGTACTTC.

The genes are TRBV10-2 and TRBJ2-1; 11 nucleotides match TRBD1. The V segment lost 7 bases and the J segment 1 base; nucleotides outside the gene matches: 9. The CDR3 sequence is 17 residues long. Germline values: CDR1 WSHSY, CDR2 SAAADI. CDR3 sequence (DNA): TGCGCCAGCATTTCCCGGACAGGGGGCAGGTCCTACAATGAGCAGTTCTTC. This sequence encodes CASISRTGGRSYNEQFF.

The chain's CDR3 is CSVVLRTGIRGLAGTDTQYF. As DNA, the CDR3 is TGCAGCGTTGTGTTACGGACAGGGATACGGGGGCTAGCGGGCACAGATACGCAGTATTTT. The gene calls are TRBV29-1 and TRBJ2-3, with D possibly matching TRBD1 (8 bases). Germline-derived CDR1 and CDR2 are SQVTM and ANQGSEA. The CDR3 loop spans 20 amino acids. Trimming cost V 4 bases and J 1 base, with 30 bases left between them.

This chain joins TRBV24-1 and TRBJ2-1, with TRBD2 as a possible D gene (6 bases). With 1 base removed from V and 3 bases from J, the gap between germline ends came to 12 bases. CDR3 size: 16 residues. The germline gives CDR1 KGHDR, CDR2 SFDVKD. In DNA, the CDR3 is TGTGCCACCAGTGATTTCGGCCCCGGGGGCTACAATGAGCAGTTCTTC. Protein sequence: CATSDFGPGGYNEQFF.

The rearrangement joins TRBV4-1 to TRBJ2-2; D is possibly TRBD1 (7 bases). The CDR3 totals 14 residues. Trimming pared 1 base from V and 9 bases from J, leaving 12 bases between. Germline V CDR1 and CDR2: MGHRA, YSYEKL. This CDR3 is CASSQGQGGRELFF. The CDR3 DNA reads TGCGCCAGCAGCCAAGGACAGGGAGGCCGGGAGCTGTTTTTT.